This T cell receptor (beta chain) was captured in a study of blood T cell repertoires in COVID-19. This clone was seen a few times. The CDR3 is made up of 16 amino acids. V lost 1 base and J lost 5; bases outside the gene matches: 9. Germline lookup yields CDR1 LGHNA and CDR2 YSLEER. Assay used: immunoSEQ multiplex PCR; TCRdb lists only in-frame clones, some missing. The sample lists some 300,000 clones; about nine tenths were seen once. The origin of this receptor is a young woman who had recovered from COVID-19. The chain recombines TRBV4-3 with TRBJ1-2, with TRBD1 matching 8 bases. Sequencing was performed on peripheral blood. The CDR3 here is CASSQGYGQGGYGYTF. The CDR3 nucleotides are TGCGCCAGCAGCCAAGGATACGGACAGGGTGGGTATGGCTACACCTTC.